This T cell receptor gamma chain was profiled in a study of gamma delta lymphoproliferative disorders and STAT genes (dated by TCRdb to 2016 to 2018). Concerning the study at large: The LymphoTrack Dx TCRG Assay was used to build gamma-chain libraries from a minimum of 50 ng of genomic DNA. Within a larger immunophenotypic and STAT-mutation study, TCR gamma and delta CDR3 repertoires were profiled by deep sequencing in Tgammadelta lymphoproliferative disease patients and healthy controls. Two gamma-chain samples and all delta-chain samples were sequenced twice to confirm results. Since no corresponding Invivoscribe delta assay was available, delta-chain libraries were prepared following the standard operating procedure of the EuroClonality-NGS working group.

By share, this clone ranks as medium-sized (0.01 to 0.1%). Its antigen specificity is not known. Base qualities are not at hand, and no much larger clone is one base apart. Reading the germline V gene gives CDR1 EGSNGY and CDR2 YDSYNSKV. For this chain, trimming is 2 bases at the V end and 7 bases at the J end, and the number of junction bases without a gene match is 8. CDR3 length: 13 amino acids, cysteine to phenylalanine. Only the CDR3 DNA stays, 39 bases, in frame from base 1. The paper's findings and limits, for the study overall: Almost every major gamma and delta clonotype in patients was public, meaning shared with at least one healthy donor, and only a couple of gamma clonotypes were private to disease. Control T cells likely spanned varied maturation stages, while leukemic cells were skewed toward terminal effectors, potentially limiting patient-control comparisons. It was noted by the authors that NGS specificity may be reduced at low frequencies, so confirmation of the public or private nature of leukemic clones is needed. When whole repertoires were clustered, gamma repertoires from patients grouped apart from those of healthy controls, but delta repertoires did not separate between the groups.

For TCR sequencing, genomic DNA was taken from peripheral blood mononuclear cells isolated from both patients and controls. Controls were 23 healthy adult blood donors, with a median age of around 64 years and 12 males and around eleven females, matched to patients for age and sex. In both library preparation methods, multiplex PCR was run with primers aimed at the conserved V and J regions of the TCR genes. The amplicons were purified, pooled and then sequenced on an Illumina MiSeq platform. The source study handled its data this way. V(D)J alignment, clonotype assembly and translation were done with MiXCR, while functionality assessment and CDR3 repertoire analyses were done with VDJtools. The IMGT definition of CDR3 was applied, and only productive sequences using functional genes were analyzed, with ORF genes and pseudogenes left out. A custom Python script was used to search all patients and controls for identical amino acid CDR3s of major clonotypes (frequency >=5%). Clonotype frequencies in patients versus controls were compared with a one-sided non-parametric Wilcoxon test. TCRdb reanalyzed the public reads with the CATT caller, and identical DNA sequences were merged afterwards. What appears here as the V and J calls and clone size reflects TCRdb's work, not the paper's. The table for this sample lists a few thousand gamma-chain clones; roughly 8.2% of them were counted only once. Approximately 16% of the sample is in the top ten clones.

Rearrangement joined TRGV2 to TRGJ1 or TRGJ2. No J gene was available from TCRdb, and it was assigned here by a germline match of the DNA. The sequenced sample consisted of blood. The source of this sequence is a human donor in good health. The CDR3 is CATWDAPGYKKLF. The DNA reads TGTGCCACCTGGGACGCCCCGGGGTATAAGAAACTCTTT.